This T cell receptor (beta chain) is drawn from a study of blood T cell repertoires in COVID-19. Germline loops: CDR1 LNHDA, CDR2 SQIVND (reference sequence). J gave up 2 bases and V 3 bases, and 4 bases lay outside the gene matches. This CDR3 is 14 amino acids long. Residents of about two dozen US areas, aged roughly 18 to 89 years, made up the participants. In the authors' workflow: The authors estimated nucleated cell counts from reference gene primer amplification. Profiling relied on immunoSEQ multiplex PCR, and the TCRdb table lists in-frame clones only, not all of them. V and J calls and clone size follow that table, whereas D and trimming were derived from the DNA. In the table there are 150,000 to 200,000 clones, over 75% of which are singletons.

The chain links TRBV19 to TRBJ2-7; 7 positions agree with TRBD2. The clonotype was recovered from a young woman who had recovered from COVID-19. Sequencing used PBMCs or T cells enriched from blood (not recorded which). Here the CDR3 reads CASSMARGAYEQYF. CDR3 coding DNA: TGTGCCAGTAGTATGGCCCGGGGGGCCTACGAGCAGTACTTC.